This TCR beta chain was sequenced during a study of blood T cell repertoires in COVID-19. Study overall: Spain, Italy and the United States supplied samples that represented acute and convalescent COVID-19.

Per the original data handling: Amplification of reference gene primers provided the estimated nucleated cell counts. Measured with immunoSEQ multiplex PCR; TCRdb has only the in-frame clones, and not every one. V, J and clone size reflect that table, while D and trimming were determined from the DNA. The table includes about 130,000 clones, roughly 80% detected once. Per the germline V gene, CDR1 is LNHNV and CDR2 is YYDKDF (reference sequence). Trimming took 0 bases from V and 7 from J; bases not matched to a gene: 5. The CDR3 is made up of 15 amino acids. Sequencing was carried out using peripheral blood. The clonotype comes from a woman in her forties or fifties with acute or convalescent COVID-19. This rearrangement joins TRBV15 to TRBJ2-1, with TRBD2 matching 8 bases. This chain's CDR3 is CATSREGGGTNEQFF. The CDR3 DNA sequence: TGTGCCACCAGCAGAGAGGGCGGGGGGACGAATGAGCAGTTCTTC.